The rows below give T cell receptor beta chains drawn from one sample of a study of CD8+CD57+ T cells in acquired aplastic anemia. Via MiXCR, TCRdb re-called the reads, giving one row per CDR3 protein. The sample yields some 410,000 distinct CDR3 sequences, around 72% seen once. What was sequenced was sorted CD4+, CD8+, or CD8+CD57+ T cells (not recorded which) from PBMCs. These receptor sequences come from a human donor in good health, serving as a control. The CDR3 runs from the conserved cysteine through the conserved F or W. The D gene is left open where the match is weak. Where a row states a size, it is once, few, many or the class of an expanded clone; other rows omit it.

J gene,clone size,V gene,D gene,CDR3 protein,CDR3 DNA
TRBJ1-2,many,TRBV25-1,-,CASSDRDNWAYGYTF,TGTGCCAGCAGTGACCGTGACAATTGGGCGTATGGCTACACCTTC
TRBJ1-5,many,TRBV6-2/TRBV6-3,-,CASSPPRNSNQPQHF,TGTGCCAGCAGTCCGCCGCGGAATAGCAATCAGCCCCAGCATTTT
TRBJ1-5,-,TRBV5-1,TRBD1,CASSSGTGREPQHF,TGCGCCAGCAGCTCCGGGACAGGGAGGGAGCCCCAGCATTTT
TRBJ2-7,many,TRBV29-1,TRBD1,CSARTGNEGEQYF,TGCAGCGCCCGGACAGGGAACGAAGGCGAGCAGTACTTC
TRBJ2-5,-,TRBV10-3,TRBD1,CAISSNDREETQYF,TGTGCCATCAGTTCAAACGACAGGGAAGAGACCCAGTACTTC
TRBJ2-5,-,TRBV7-6,-,CASSFSRDEGETQYF,TGTGCCAGCAGCTTTTCCCGGGACGAAGGGGAGACCCAGTACTTC
TRBJ2-6,-,TRBV20-1,-,CSASLRTSSSGANVLTF,TGCAGTGCTAGCCTCCGCACCTCTAGTTCTGGGGCCAACGTCCTGACTTTC
TRBJ1-1,once,TRBV12-3/TRBV12-4,TRBD1,CASSLALQGMPAFF,TGTGCCAGCAGTTTAGCGTTACAGGGGATGCCGGCTTTCTTT
TRBJ2-1,once,TRBV20-1,-,CSARMGEQSF,TGCAGTGCTCGGATGGGTGAGCAGAGCTTC
TRBJ2-3,-,TRBV5-1,-,CASSPEGRRTDTQYF,TGCGCCAGCAGCCCAGAGGGGAGGAGAACAGATACGCAGTATTTT
TRBJ1-1,-,TRBV19,-,CASSPTRREGDTQAFF,TGTGCCAGTAGCCCCACCAGGCGAGAGGGGGACACCCAAGCTTTCTTT
TRBJ1-2,many,TRBV6-2/TRBV6-3,-,CASSYEPEYGYTF,TGTGCCAGCAGTTACGAACCTGAATATGGCTACACCTTC
TRBJ2-7,-,TRBV20-1,TRBD2,CSARERESPQYF,TGCAGTGCTAGAGAGCGGGAGTCACCCCAGTACTTC
TRBJ1-5,-,TRBV7-2,-,CASNRQLGQPQHF,TGTGCCAGCAACCGACAATTGGGTCAGCCCCAGCATTTT
TRBJ2-5,-,TRBV10-3,TRBD2,CAISALAGGQETQYF,TGTGCCATCAGTGCACTAGCGGGGGGGCAAGAGACCCAGTACTTC
TRBJ1-6,many,TRBV25-1,-,CASKTRTDSPLHF,TGTGCCAGCAAAACGCGGACAGATTCACCCCTCCACTTT
TRBJ1-3,many,TRBV2,-,CASSAQNRNTIYF,TGTGCCAGCAGTGCTCAAAATCGAAACACCATATATTTT
TRBJ2-5,-,TRBV7-2,TRBD2,CASSEGLAFGTQYF,TGTGCCAGCAGCGAAGGACTAGCATTCGGGACCCAGTACTTC
TRBJ2-3,-,TRBV5-6,TRBD2,CASSLARGESDTQYF,TGTGCCAGCAGCTTGGCGCGGGGGGAGTCAGATACGCAGTATTTT
TRBJ1-1,-,TRBV2,-,CASRTTVLAFF,TGTGCCAGCAGGACCACAGTCTTGGCTTTCTTT
TRBJ1-5,-,TRBV20-1,-,CSARDPSGQPQHF,TGCAGTGCTAGAGATCCCAGTGGTCAGCCCCAGCATTTT
TRBJ2-5,-,TRBV15,-,CATSRDSVSAQTQYF,TGTGCCACCAGCAGAGATTCTGTGTCTGCTCAGACCCAGTACTTC
TRBJ1-1,many,TRBV20-1,-,CSAEDLDHLRNTEAFF,TGCAGTGCCGAGGACCTGGACCACCTTAGGAACACTGAAGCTTTCTTT
TRBJ2-3,many,TRBV20-1,-,CSARRSGTTDTQYF,TGCAGTGCTAGACGATCGGGCACCACAGATACGCAGTATTTT
TRBJ1-3,many,TRBV10-3,-,CAISGSPGNTIYF,TGTGCCATCAGTGGGTCCCCTGGAAACACCATATATTTT
TRBJ1-1,-,TRBV12-3/TRBV12-4,-,CASRSDPNTEAFF,TGTGCCAGCAGGTCAGACCCGAACACTGAAGCTTTCTTT
TRBJ1-1,many,TRBV18,-,CASSRTGGSEAFF,TGTGCCAGCTCACGTACCGGGGGCTCTGAAGCTTTCTTT
TRBJ1-3,-,TRBV7-8,TRBD1,CASSSDRARNTIYF,TGTGCCAGCAGCTCAGACAGGGCTAGAAACACCATATATTTT
TRBJ2-6,-,TRBV4-3,TRBD2,CASSQDPTSGVLSGANVLTF,TGCGCCAGCAGCCAGGACCCTACTAGCGGGGTCCTCTCTGGGGCCAACGTCCTGACTTTC
TRBJ1-1,many,TRBV6-5,TRBD1,CASSYSILAGGTEAFF,TGTGCCAGCAGTTACTCGATACTCGCAGGGGGCACTGAAGCTTTCTTT
TRBJ1-1,many,TRBV18,-,CASSPRPDPTEAFF,TGTGCCAGCTCACCACGGCCAGACCCGACTGAAGCTTTCTTT
TRBJ2-3,many,TRBV5-4,TRBD1,CASSPGQGIDTQYF,TGTGCCAGCAGCCCGGGACAGGGTATAGATACGCAGTATTTT
TRBJ2-1,-,TRBV2,TRBD2,CASSRDQCGGGKFF,TGTGCCAGCAGCCGGGATCAGTGCGGGGGGGGAAAGTTCTTC
TRBJ1-6,-,TRBV7-3,-,CASSFQGTYNSPLHF,TGTGCCAGCAGCTTTCAGGGGACCTATAATTCACCCCTCCACTTT
TRBJ2-4,many,TRBV19,TRBD2,CARKMSSGRWAKNIQYF,TGTGCCAGAAAGATGTCTAGCGGTCGCTGGGCCAAAAACATTCAGTACTTC
TRBJ2-7,-,TRBV7-8,TRBD1,CASSVAGTAFEEQF,TGTGCCAGCAGCGTAGCAGGGACAGCATTCGAGGAGCAGTTC
TRBJ2-7,-,TRBV24-1,-,CATSEMGSSYEQYF,TGTGCCACCAGTGAGATGGGTTCGTCCTACGAGCAGTACTTC
TRBJ1-2,once,TRBV24-1,-,CATSDVTGDSGHTF,TGTGCCACCAGTGACGTGACAGGAGACTCTGGCCACACCTTC
TRBJ2-7,-,TRBV20-1,TRBD1,CSATLGQGYEQYF,TGCAGTGCTACCCTAGGACAGGGGTACGAGCAGTACTTC
TRBJ2-7,-,TRBV6-1,TRBD1,CASSPRDRSSYEQYF,TGTGCCAGCAGCCCCCGGGACAGGAGCTCCTACGAGCAGTACTTC
TRBJ1-1,many,TRBV5-1,-,CASSLGQENTEAFF,TGCGCCAGCAGCTTGGGGCAGGAGAACACTGAAGCTTTCTTT
TRBJ2-3,-,TRBV13,TRBD1,CASSPPQGVDTQYF,TGTGCCAGCAGCCCCCCACAGGGGGTAGATACGCAGTATTTT
TRBJ2-3,-,TRBV5-1,TRBD1,CASSLAGDSNF,TGCGCCAGCAGCTTGGCCGGGGACAGCAATTTT